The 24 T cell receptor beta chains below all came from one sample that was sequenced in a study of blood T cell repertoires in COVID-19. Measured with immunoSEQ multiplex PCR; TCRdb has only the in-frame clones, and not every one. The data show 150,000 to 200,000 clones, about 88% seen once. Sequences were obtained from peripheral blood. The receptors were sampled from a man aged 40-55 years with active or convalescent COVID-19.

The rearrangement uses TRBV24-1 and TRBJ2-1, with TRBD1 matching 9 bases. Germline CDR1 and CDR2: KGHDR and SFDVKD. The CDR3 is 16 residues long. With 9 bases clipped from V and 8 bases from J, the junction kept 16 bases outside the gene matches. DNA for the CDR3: TGTGCCACCCAGGACAGGGGAAGGTCCCCGGGCCATGAGCAGTTCTTC. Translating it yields CATQDRGRSPGHEQFF.

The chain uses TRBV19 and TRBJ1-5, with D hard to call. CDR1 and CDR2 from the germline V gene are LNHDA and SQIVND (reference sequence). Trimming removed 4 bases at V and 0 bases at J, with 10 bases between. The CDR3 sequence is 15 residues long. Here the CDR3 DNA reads TGTGCCAGTAGTACAACAGATTATAGCAATCAGCCCCAGCATTTT. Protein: CASSTTDYSNQPQHF.

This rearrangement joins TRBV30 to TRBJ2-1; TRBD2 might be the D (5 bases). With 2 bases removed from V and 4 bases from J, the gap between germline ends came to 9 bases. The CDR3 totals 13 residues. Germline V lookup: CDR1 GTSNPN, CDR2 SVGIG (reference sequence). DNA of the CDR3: TGTGCCTGGAGTCCACTAGATTACAATGAGCAGTTCTTC. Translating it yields CAWSPLDYNEQFF.

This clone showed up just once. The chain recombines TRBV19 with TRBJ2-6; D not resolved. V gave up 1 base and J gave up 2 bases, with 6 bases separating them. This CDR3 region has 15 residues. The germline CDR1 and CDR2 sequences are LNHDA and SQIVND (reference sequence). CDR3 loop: CASSIGVTGANVLTF. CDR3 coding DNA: TGTGCCAGTAGTATAGGAGTTACTGGGGCCAACGTCCTGACTTTC.

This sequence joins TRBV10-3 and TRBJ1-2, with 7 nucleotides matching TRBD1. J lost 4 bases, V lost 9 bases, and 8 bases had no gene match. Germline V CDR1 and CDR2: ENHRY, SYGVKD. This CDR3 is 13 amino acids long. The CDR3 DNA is TGTGCCATTAACAGGGGATTAGTCTATGGCTACACCTTC. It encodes CAINRGLVYGYTF.

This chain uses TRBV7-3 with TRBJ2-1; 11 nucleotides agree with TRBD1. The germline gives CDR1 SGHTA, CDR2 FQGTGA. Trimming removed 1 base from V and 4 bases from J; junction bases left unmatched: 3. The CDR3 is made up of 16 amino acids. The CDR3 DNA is TGTGCCAGCAGCTTAAAGGGACAGGGGGTGTACAATGAGCAGTTCTTC. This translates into CASSLKGQGVYNEQFF.

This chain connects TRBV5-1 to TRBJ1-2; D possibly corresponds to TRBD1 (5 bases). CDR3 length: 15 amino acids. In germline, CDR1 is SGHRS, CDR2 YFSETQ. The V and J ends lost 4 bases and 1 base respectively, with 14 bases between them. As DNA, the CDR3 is TGCGCCAGCAGCATAGATTCACAGGTTAACTATGGCTACACCTTC. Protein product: CASSIDSQVNYGYTF.

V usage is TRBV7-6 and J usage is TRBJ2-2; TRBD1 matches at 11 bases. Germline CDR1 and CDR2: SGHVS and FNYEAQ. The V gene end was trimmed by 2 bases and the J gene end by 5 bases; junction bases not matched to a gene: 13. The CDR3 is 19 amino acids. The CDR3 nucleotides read TGTGCCAGCAGCTTACAAGATCTCGGGACAGGGGGAAGGACCGGGGAGCTGTTTTTT. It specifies CASSLQDLGTGGRTGELFF.

The CDR3, as DNA: TGTGCCAGCAGTTACAGCTTAGAGGGCTATGTTCAGCCCCAGCATTTT. The encoded protein is CASSYSLEGYVQPQHF. V usage is TRBV6-2 or TRBV6-3 and J usage is TRBJ1-5; no firm D call. The CDR3 totals 16 residues. The V and J ends lost 2 bases and 6 bases respectively, with 17 bases between them. CDR1 is MNHEY, CDR2 SVGEGT, per germline.

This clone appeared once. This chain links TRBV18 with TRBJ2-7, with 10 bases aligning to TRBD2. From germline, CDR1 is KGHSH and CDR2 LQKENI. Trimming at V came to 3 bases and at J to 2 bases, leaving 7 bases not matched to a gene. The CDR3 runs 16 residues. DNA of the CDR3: TGTGCCAGCTCACCCCAAGGACTAGCGGCAGCCTACGAGCAGTACTTC. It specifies CASSPQGLAAAYEQYF.

The CDR3 coding sequence is TGTGCTAGTGGTTTGGTACCGTTTTTCGGGCGGAGGGTCGATGAGCAGTTCTTC. The encoded protein is CASGLVPFFGRRVDEQFF. The rearrangement links TRBV12-5 to TRBJ2-1; D possibly corresponds to TRBD2 (6 bases). The CDR3 covers 18 residues. CDR1 is LGHNT and CDR2 is FRNRAP in the germline V gene. V dropped 0 bases and J dropped 8 bases, with 23 bases sitting between them.

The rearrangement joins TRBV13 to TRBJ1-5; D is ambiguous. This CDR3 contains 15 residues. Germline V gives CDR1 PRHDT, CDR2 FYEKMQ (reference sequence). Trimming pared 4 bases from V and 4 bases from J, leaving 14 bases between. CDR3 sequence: CASSSRTSPNQPQHF. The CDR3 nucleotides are TGTGCCAGCAGCTCACGGACTAGCCCAAATCAGCCCCAGCATTTT.

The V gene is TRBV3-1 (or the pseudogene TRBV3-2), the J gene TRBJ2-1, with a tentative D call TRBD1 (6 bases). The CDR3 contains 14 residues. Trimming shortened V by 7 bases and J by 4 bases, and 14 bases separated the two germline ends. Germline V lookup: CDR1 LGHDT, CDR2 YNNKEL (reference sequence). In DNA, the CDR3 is TGTGCCAGCACTCGGTCAGGGGCTTACAATGAGCAGTTCTTC. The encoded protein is CASTRSGAYNEQFF.

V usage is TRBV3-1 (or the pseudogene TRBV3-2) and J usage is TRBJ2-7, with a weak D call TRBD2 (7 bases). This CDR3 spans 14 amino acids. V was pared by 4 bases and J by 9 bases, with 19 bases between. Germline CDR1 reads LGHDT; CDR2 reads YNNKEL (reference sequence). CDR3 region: CASSPSPGGLAQYF. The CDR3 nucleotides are TGTGCCAGCAGCCCCAGCCCGGGGGGCTTGGCGCAGTACTTC.

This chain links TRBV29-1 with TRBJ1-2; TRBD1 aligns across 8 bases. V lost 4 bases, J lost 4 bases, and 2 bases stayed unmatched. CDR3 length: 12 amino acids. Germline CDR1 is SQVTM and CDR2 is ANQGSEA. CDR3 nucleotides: TGCAGCGTTGGCACAGGGGGCTATGGCTACACCTTC. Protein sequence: CSVGTGGYGYTF.

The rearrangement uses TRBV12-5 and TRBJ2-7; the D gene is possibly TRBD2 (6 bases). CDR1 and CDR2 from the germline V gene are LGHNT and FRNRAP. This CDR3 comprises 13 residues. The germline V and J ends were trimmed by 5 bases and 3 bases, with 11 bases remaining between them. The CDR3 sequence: CASGHSSGYEQYF. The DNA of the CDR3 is TGTGCTAGTGGTCACAGTAGCGGCTACGAGCAGTACTTC.

The CDR3 spells CASSRTGTSYEQYF. CDR3 DNA: TGTGCCAGTAGCCGGACAGGGACCTCCTACGAGCAGTACTTC. The V call is TRBV19, the J call TRBJ2-7, with 8 bases identical to TRBD1. Losses at the gene ends were 6 bases for V and 0 bases for J; bases not matched to a gene: 4. The CDR3 has 14 residues. Germline V CDR1 and CDR2: LNHDA, SQIVND (reference sequence).

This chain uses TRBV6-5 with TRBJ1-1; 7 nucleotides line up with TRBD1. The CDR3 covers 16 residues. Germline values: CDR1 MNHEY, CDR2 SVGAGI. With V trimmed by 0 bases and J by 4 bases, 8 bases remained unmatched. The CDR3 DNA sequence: TGTGCCAGCAGTTACTCTCTGGGCAGGGGGAGCACTGAAGCTTTCTTT. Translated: CASSYSLGRGSTEAFF.

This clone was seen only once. CDR3 residues: CASFRQGDYGYTF. The DNA for the CDR3 is TGTGCCAGTTTTAGGCAGGGCGACTATGGCTACACCTTC. The chain links TRBV28 to TRBJ1-2; possible D gene TRBD1, 5 bases. Trimming left V 9 bases short and J 3 bases short, with 14 bases between. Germline V lookup: CDR1 MDHEN, CDR2 SYDVKM. The CDR3 runs to 13 residues.

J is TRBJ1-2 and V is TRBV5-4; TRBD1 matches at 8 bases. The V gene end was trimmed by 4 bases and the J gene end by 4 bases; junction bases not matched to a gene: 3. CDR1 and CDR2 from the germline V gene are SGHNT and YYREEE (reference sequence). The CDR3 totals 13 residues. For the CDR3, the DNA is TGTGCCAGCAGCAACAGGGGGACCTATGGCTACACCTTC. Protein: CASSNRGTYGYTF.

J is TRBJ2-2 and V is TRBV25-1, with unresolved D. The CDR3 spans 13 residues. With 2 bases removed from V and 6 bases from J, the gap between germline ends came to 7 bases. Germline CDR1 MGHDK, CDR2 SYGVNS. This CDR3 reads CASSERQAGELFF. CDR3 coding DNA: TGTGCCAGCAGTGAAAGGCAGGCCGGGGAGCTGTTTTTT.

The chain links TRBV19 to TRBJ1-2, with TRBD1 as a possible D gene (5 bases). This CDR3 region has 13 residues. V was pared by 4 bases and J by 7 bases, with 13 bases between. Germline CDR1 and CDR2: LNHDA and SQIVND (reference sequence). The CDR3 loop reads CASSKGQGSGYTF. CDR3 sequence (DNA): TGTGCCAGTAGTAAAGGCCAGGGAAGTGGCTACACCTTC.

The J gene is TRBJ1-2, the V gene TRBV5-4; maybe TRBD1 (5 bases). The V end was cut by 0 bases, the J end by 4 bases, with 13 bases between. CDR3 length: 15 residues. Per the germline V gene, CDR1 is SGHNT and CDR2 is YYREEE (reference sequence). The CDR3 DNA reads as TGTGCCAGCAGCTTGGGGGGGGACCTCGGCTATGGCTACACCTTC. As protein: CASSLGGDLGYGYTF. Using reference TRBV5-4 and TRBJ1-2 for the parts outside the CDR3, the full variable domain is ETGVTQSPTHLIKTRGQQVTLRCSSQSGHNTVSWYQQALGQGPQFIFQYYREEENGRGNFPPRFSGLQFPNYSSELNVNALELDDSALYLCASSLGGDLGYGYTFGSGTRLTVV.

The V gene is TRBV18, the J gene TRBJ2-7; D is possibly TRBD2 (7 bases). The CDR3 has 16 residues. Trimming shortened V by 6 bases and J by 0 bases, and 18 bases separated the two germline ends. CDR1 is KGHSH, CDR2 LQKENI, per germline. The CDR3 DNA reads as TGTGCCAGCTCCCCTCCGGGGGGCCCTAGCTCCTACGAGCAGTACTTC. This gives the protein CASSPPGGPSSYEQYF.